A selection of T cell receptor beta chains follows, all from one sample in a study of T-cell reconstitution after alpha-beta-depleted transplantation in children. MiXCR, run by TCRdb on the PCR reads, gives a single entry per CDR3 protein. The table lists around 960,000 distinct CDR3 sequences, roughly 29% of them singletons. The sequenced sample was PBMCs, mostly from graft donor cells, obtained 360 days after TCRalphabeta/CD19-depleted stem cell transplant. The source of these receptors is a boy under two years old who had a stem cell transplant for SCID, so the T cells may come from the graft donor. Both conserved end residues are part of each CDR3. The D gene is left open where the match is weak. Clone size is not always given. Where it is, it says once, few, many or a class for expanded clones.

D,J,size,V,CDR3,DNA
TRBD1,TRBJ2-3,few,TRBV20-1,CSASREMTGIGDTQYF,TGCAGTGCTAGTAGGGAAATGACAGGGATAGGAGATACGCAGTATTTT
-,TRBJ2-5,-,TRBV7-9,CASSGPGTPQETQYF,TGTGCCAGCAGCGGACCCGGGACACCACAAGAGACCCAGTACTTC
-,TRBJ2-3,once,TRBV5-5,CASSLWSGGRTDTQYF,TGTGCCAGCAGCTTGTGGTCGGGCGGCAGGACAGATACGCAGTATTTT
-,TRBJ1-4,-,TRBV5-1,CASSLAGGSREKLFF,TGCGCCAGCAGCTTGGCCGGAGGGTCTCGTGAAAAACTGTTTTTT
TRBD2,TRBJ2-3,-,TRBV20-1,CSARLAGGRTDTQYF,TGCAGTGCTAGGCTAGCGGGGGGGCGAACAGATACGCAGTATTTT
-,TRBJ1-2,few,TRBV5-1,CASSSGNTDPYGYTF,TGCGCCAGCAGCTCTGGGAACACCGATCCATATGGCTACACCTTC
-,TRBJ1-6,-,TRBV28,CASSPRHGDSPLHF,TGTGCCAGCAGTCCTCGGCATGGGGATTCACCCCTCCACTTT
-,TRBJ1-1,few,TRBV20-1,CSAVGGLNTEAFF,TGCAGTGCCGTGGGGGGATTGAACACTGAAGCTTTCTTT
TRBD1,TRBJ2-5,-,TRBV7-9,CASSRDWDRGHQETQYF,TGTGCCAGCAGCCGGGATTGGGACAGGGGTCACCAAGAGACCCAGTACTTC
TRBD2,TRBJ2-5,few,TRBV20-1,CSVGLAGVGETQYF,TGCAGTGTAGGACTAGCGGGGGTTGGAGAGACCCAGTACTTC
TRBD1,TRBJ1-1,few,TRBV20-1,CSARDQTGRVTEAFF,TGCAGTGCTAGAGATCAGACAGGGAGGGTCACTGAAGCTTTCTTT